There are a few counts of the clone carrying this TCR beta chain. TCRdb reprocessed the 5' RACE reads via MiXCR and lists one record per CDR3 protein. Of some 590,000 distinct CDR3 sequences in the sample, more than 9% were seen once. CDR3 length equals 17 residues. Per germline, CDR1 MNHEY and CDR2 SVGEGT. The trim removed 11 bases at V and 3 bases at J, leaving 12 bases unmatched. The data were taken from a study of identical twins. These data also featured in a second study, about yellow fever vaccine responses in identical twins.

This chain connects TRBV6-2 or TRBV6-3 to TRBJ2-3, with TRBD2 matching 15 bases. This sequence originates from a woman aged 18 to 35 in good health. Sequencing input: PBMCs. CDR3 sequence: CASRTSGRASQTDTQYF. The CDR3 DNA is TGTGCCTCCCGGACTAGCGGGAGGGCATCTCAGACAGATACGCAGTATTTT.